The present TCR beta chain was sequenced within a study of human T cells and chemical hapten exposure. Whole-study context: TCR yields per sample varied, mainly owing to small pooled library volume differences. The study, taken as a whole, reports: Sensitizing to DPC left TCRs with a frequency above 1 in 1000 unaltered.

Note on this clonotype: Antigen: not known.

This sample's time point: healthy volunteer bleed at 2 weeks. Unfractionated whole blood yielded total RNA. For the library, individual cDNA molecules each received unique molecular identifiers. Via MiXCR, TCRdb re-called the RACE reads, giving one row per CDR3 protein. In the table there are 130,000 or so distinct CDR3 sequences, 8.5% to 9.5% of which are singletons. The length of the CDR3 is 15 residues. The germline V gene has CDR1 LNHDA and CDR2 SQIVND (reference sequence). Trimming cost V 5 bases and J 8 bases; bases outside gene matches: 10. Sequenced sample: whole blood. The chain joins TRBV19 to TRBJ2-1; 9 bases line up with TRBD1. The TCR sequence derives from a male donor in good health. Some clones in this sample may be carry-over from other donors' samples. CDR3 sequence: CASSAGDREVDEQFF. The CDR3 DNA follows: TGTGCCAGTAGTGCGGGGGACAGGGAGGTCGATGAGCAGTTCTTC.